This TCR beta chain derives from a study of shared clonotypes between healthy human individuals. Study results and caveats: Naive CD4 clonotypes were shared across a handful of donors at roughly 5.3%.

This clone was counted a single time. The antigen is undetermined. Terminally differentiated effector memory CD45RA+ cells were excluded from the naive CD8 cells, which were CD45RO-negative and positively selected for CCR7. All donors qualified as healthy HIV-negative adults and had experienced no recent acute infections or vaccinations. The assay was run at deep level. Tens of thousands of T cell genomes (about 0.2 ug DNA) went into each sorted-subset replicate. Assay: immunoSEQ multiplex PCR; the TCRdb copy retains only in-frame clones and omits some. This sample carries 2 million to 2.5 million clones, around 96% of them seen once, and the ten largest clones take 0.85% to 1.2%. This CDR3 has 21 amino acids. V trimming: 2 bases; J trimming: 4 bases; junction bases outside the gene matches: 17. Germline-derived CDR1 and CDR2 are SGHVS and FQNEAQ.

The chain recombines TRBV7-8 with TRBJ2-6; TRBD1 matches 10 bases. Sample: naive CD8+ T cells sorted from blood. The sequence was collected from a man aged 18 to 30 in good health. CDR3 residues: CASSLSPGTGAYNSGANVLTF. CDR3 nucleotide sequence: TGTGCCAGCAGCTTATCTCCCGGGACAGGGGCCTACAACTCCGGGGCCAACGTCCTGACTTTC.